These 9 T cell receptor beta chains were all obtained from the same sample, sequenced in a study of blood T cells in healthy people across ages. A second PCR, run for roughly 7 to 11 cycles, used a sample-barcoded 5' primer plus a J-beta primer mix. One entry per CDR3 protein, called by TCRdb with MiXCR from the 5' RACE reads. The sample carries 800,000 to 900,000 distinct CDR3 sequences, around 62% recorded once. The specimen sequenced was blood. The receptors here all came from a man aged 25-45 years in good health.

CDR3 sequence reads: CASDLRGDYNEQFF. CDR3 DNA: TGCGCCAGCGATCTCCGGGGGGACTACAATGAGCAGTTCTTC. The chain couples TRBV10-2 to TRBJ2-1; 7 bases fit TRBD2. The V gene's germline CDR1 is WSHSY and CDR2 SAAADI. CDR3 length: 14 residues. V trimming: 8 bases; J trimming: 3 bases; junction bases outside the gene matches: 7.

J is TRBJ2-4 and V is TRBV14; D call uncertain. The CDR3 runs 14 residues. Germline values: CDR1 SGHDN, CDR2 FVKESK. V lost 2 bases and J 4 bases, leaving 9 bases between the germline ends. The CDR3 protein is CASSQRKRKNIQYF. The CDR3 DNA reads as TGTGCCAGCAGCCAAAGGAAGAGGAAAAACATTCAGTACTTC.

This sequence joins TRBV20-1 and TRBJ2-1; maybe TRBD2 (5 bases). V lost 6 bases to trimming and J lost 6 bases, with 12 bases between them. The CDR3 covers 12 residues. CDR1 DFQATT and CDR2 SNEGSKA come from the germline V gene (reference sequence). The CDR3 protein is CSAPHRGNEQFF. CDR3 DNA: TGCAGTGCCCCACATCGGGGCAATGAGCAGTTCTTC.

This chain connects TRBV11-1 to TRBJ2-4; 12 positions match TRBD1. The J call may be wrong; the DNA end is better matched by TRBJ2-7. There are 16 residues in the CDR3. CDR1 and CDR2 from the germline V gene are SGHAT and FQDESV (reference sequence). The CDR3 protein is CASSPPGQGAIYEQYF. The CDR3 DNA sequence: TGTGCCAGCAGCCCTCCGGGACAGGGGGCCATCTACGAGCAGTACTTC.

In this sample, this clonotype turned up many times. V usage is TRBV5-6 and J usage is TRBJ2-2, with 9 positions matching TRBD2. V shed 0 bases and J 6 bases; nucleotides not matched to a gene: 9. The V gene's germline CDR1 is SGHDT and CDR2 YYEEEE. CDR3 length: 17 amino acids. In nucleotides, the CDR3 is TGTGCCAGCAGCTTGGATCTAGCGGGGTGGTCCGCCGGGGAGCTGTTTTTT. Encoded protein: CASSLDLAGWSAGELFF.

The V gene is TRBV4-3, the J gene TRBJ2-1, with D perhaps matching TRBD2 (5 bases). CDR3 length equals 17 residues. The germline CDR1 and CDR2 sequences are LGHNA and YSLEER. V was shortened by 5 bases and J by 4 bases, with 21 bases between the two germline ends. The CDR3 nucleotides are TGCGCCAGCAGCTTGGGCTGGCCACCGGGGAAATACAATGAGCAGTTCTTC. This encodes CASSLGWPPGKYNEQFF.

The table lists this clonotype with a few counts. The chain employs TRBV9 and TRBJ1-4, with 10 nucleotides matching TRBD1. This CDR3 contains 17 residues. V lost 3 bases to trimming and J lost 1 base; unmatched junction nucleotides: 6. Germline assignment: CDR1 SGDLS and CDR2 YYNGEE. The DNA for the CDR3 is TGTGCCAGCAGCGGCCGGGACAGGGGAGGAACTAATGAAAAACTGTTTTTT. This codes for CASSGRDRGGTNEKLFF. Full variable domain (outside the CDR3, taken from reference TRBV9 and TRBJ1-4): DSGVTQTPKHLITATGQRVTLRCSPRSGDLSVYWYQQSLDQGLQFLIQYYNGEERAKGNILERFSAQQFPDLHSELNLSSLELGDSALYFCASSGRDRGGTNEKLFFGSGTQLSVL.

This clonotype has more than one count but fewer than ten. The rearrangement links TRBV20-1 to TRBJ2-3, with 7 positions matching TRBD1. In germline, CDR1 is DFQATT, CDR2 SNEGSKA (reference sequence). This CDR3 spans 14 amino acids. The junction had 9 bases not matched to a gene; V was cut back by 3 bases and J by 6 bases. The CDR3 DNA reads TGCAGTGCTAGCCTGAGGGGGCCCGCGGATACGCAGTATTTT. Residues: CSASLRGPADTQYF.

CDR3 loop: CASSLSDRGNEQFF. The CDR3, as DNA: TGTGCCAGCAGTTTATCCGACAGGGGCAATGAGCAGTTCTTC. The V call is TRBV28, the J call TRBJ2-1, with 8 bases aligning to TRBD1. In germline, CDR1 is MDHEN, CDR2 SYDVKM. V shed 1 base and J 6 bases; nucleotides not matched to a gene: 2. The CDR3 spans 14 residues.